Listed below are T cell receptor beta chains from one sample, sequenced in a study of vaccination effects on CD4 cells after COVID-19. These receptors are not linked to any known antigen. Libraries were prepared by immunoSEQ multiplex PCR; TCRdb keeps only in-frame clonotypes and omits some of them. This sample has roughly 59,000 clones, with about 73% found just once. This specimen was CD4+ T cells from PBMCs cultured with HCoV-OC43 spike peptides, taken after COVID-19 vaccination. Receptors were obtained from a human donor who received a COVID-19 vaccine. Each CDR3 is given with its conserved first and last residue. Fields, in order: V gene, D gene, clone size, J gene, CDR3 protein, CDR3 DNA. A D gene is named only where the DNA matches it firmly. The size of a clone is reported for some rows only, either as once, few or many, or as a class for expanded clones.

V: TRBV19; D: .; size: once; J: TRBJ1-6; CDR3: CASSIEDRNSPLHF; DNA: TGTGCCAGTAGTATAGAGGACAGAAATTCACCCCTCCACTTT
V: TRBV5-5; D: TRBD1; size: .; J: TRBJ1-1; CDR3: CASSLGLIQGDTEAFF; DNA: TGTGCCAGCAGCTTGGGGCTAATACAGGGGGACACTGAAGCTTTCTTT
V: TRBV5-1; D: .; size: .; J: TRBJ1-2; CDR3: CASSLGPDLSYGYTF; DNA: TGCGCCAGCAGCCTCGGACCCGACTTAAGCTATGGCTACACCTTC
V: TRBV24-1; D: .; size: .; J: TRBJ2-3; CDR3: CATAPGTYSTDTQYF; DNA: TGTGCCACAGCCCCCGGGACGTACAGCACAGATACGCAGTATTTT
V: TRBV4-3; D: TRBD1; size: .; J: TRBJ1-1; CDR3: CASSQAVDRGAPEAFF; DNA: TGCGCCAGCAGCCAAGCGGTCGACAGGGGGGCACCTGAAGCTTTCTTT
V: TRBV5-4; D: .; size: .; J: TRBJ2-2; CDR3: CASSLTMNTGELFF; DNA: TGTGCCAGCAGCCTGACTATGAACACCGGGGAGCTGTTTTTT
V: TRBV7-3; D: .; size: .; J: TRBJ2-3; CDR3: CASSLNRRNTQYF; DNA: TGTGCCAGCAGCCTAAATCGGCGGAATACGCAGTATTTT
V: TRBV6-2/TRBV6-3; D: .; size: .; J: TRBJ1-5; CDR3: CASSYSGGGRPQHF; DNA: TGTGCCAGCAGTTACTCCGGCGGTGGAAGGCCCCAGCATTTT
V: TRBV29-1; D: TRBD1; size: .; J: TRBJ1-2; CDR3: CSVEPGQGDGYTF; DNA: TGCAGCGTAGAACCGGGACAGGGTGATGGCTACACCTTC
V: TRBV7-2; D: .; size: .; J: TRBJ2-2; CDR3: CASSFGRNTGELFF; DNA: TGTGCCAGCAGCTTTGGTAGGAACACCGGGGAGCTGTTTTTT
V: TRBV19; D: .; size: .; J: TRBJ1-2; CDR3: CASSLITNYGYTF; DNA: TGTGCCAGTAGTTTGATTACTAACTATGGCTACACCTTC
V: TRBV20-1; D: .; size: few; J: TRBJ1-2; CDR3: CSASRHGGKVDTF; DNA: TGCAGTGCTAGTAGACACGGCGGGAAAGTAGACACCTTC
V: TRBV5-1; D: .; size: .; J: TRBJ2-5; CDR3: CASRKEEETQYF; DNA: TGCGCCAGCAGAAAAGAGGAAGAGACCCAGTACTTC
V: TRBV12-3/TRBV12-4; D: .; size: .; J: TRBJ1-2; CDR3: CASSPGYGYTF; DNA: TGTGCCAGCAGTCCAGGCTATGGCTACACCTTC
V: TRBV5-1; D: .; size: .; J: TRBJ2-1; CDR3: CASTEGADEQFF; DNA: TGCGCCAGCACGGAGGGAGCGGATGAGCAGTTCTTC
V: TRBV20-1; D: .; size: .; J: TRBJ1-5; CDR3: CSASRTDYSNQPQHF; DNA: TGCAGTGCTAGTCGGACAGATTATAGCAATCAGCCCCAGCATTTT
V: TRBV5-6; D: .; size: few; J: TRBJ1-5; CDR3: CASSQRYSRGPQHF; DNA: TGTGCCAGCAGTCAACGGTACTCCAGGGGGCCCCAGCATTTT
V: TRBV4-1; D: .; size: .; J: TRBJ1-1; CDR3: CASSQELVQNAFF; DNA: TGCGCCAGCAGCCAAGAATTGGTCCAGAACGCTTTCTTT
V: TRBV2; D: .; size: once; J: TRBJ1-5; CDR3: CASSPQGIQPQHF; DNA: TGTGCCAGCAGTCCGCAGGGAATTCAGCCCCAGCATTTT
V: TRBV6-2/TRBV6-3; D: TRBD1; size: .; J: TRBJ2-5; CDR3: CASSLGQGAETQYF; DNA: TGTGCCAGCAGCCTAGGACAGGGGGCAGAGACCCAGTACTTC
V: TRBV5-6; D: .; size: .; J: TRBJ2-3; CDR3: CASSLAASAGQYF; DNA: TGTGCCAGCAGCTTGGCCGCGAGCGCCGGGCAGTATTTT
V: TRBV5-1; D: TRBD1; size: .; J: TRBJ1-4; CDR3: CASSKGQGEEKLFF; DNA: TGCGCCAGCAGCAAGGGACAGGGGGAGGAAAAACTGTTTTTT
V: TRBV6-5; D: .; size: .; J: TRBJ1-3; CDR3: CALSTTSNSGNTIYF; DNA: TGTGCACTATCAACAACCAGCAACTCTGGAAACACCATATATTTT
V: TRBV2; D: .; size: .; J: TRBJ2-4; CDR3: CASSEAGSGAKNIQYF; DNA: TGTGCCAGCAGTGAAGCGGGCAGTGGGGCCAAAAACATTCAGTACTTC
V: TRBV7-2; D: .; size: .; J: TRBJ2-2; CDR3: CASSLYRPDTGELFF; DNA: TGTGCCAGCAGCCTGTACAGACCCGACACCGGGGAGCTGTTTTTT
V: TRBV3-1/TRBV3-2; D: .; size: .; J: TRBJ2-5; CDR3: CASTQNRAGETQYF; DNA: TGTGCCAGCACCCAGAACCGGGCAGGAGAGACCCAGTACTTC
V: TRBV10-1; D: .; size: .; J: TRBJ1-2; CDR3: CASSGYRNYGYTF; DNA: TGCGCCAGCAGTGGATACAGAAACTATGGCTACACCTTC
V: TRBV3-1/TRBV3-2; D: .; size: few; J: TRBJ2-1; CDR3: CASSQGLAPYNEQFF; DNA: TGTGCCAGCAGCCAAGGACTCGCCCCGTACAATGAGCAGTTCTTC
V: TRBV7-8; D: .; size: .; J: TRBJ1-5; CDR3: CASSLDRSQPQHF; DNA: TGTGCCAGCAGCTTAGACAGGAGTCAGCCCCAGCATTTT
V: TRBV5-1; D: .; size: .; J: TRBJ2-1; CDR3: CASSLVRVNEQFF; DNA: TGCGCCAGCAGCTTGGTTAGGGTCAATGAGCAGTTCTTC
V: TRBV19; D: TRBD1; size: .; J: TRBJ1-2; CDR3: CASNPRGVTNYGYTF; DNA: TGTGCCAGTAACCCCAGGGGGGTGACTAACTATGGCTACACCTTC
V: TRBV24-1; D: .; size: .; J: TRBJ2-3; CDR3: CATSVGGDRDTQYF; DNA: TGTGCCACCAGTGTAGGGGGGGACCGTGATACGCAGTATTTT
V: TRBV12-5; D: .; size: .; J: TRBJ2-4; CDR3: CASGLVKGGTQGGIQYF; DNA: TGTGCTAGTGGTTTGGTAAAAGGAGGTACCCAGGGGGGCATTCAGTACTTC
V: TRBV7-2; D: .; size: .; J: TRBJ1-5; CDR3: CASSLWGINQPQHF; DNA: TGTGCCAGCAGCTTATGGGGTATAAATCAGCCCCAGCATTTT
V: TRBV5-1; D: TRBD1; size: .; J: TRBJ1-2; CDR3: CASSPGTGGNYGYTF; DNA: TGCGCCAGCAGCCCCGGGACAGGGGGAAACTATGGCTACACCTTC
V: TRBV19; D: .; size: .; J: TRBJ1-5; CDR3: CASSPWTGTNQPQHF; DNA: TGTGCCAGTAGTCCGTGGACGGGGACCAATCAGCCCCAGCATTTT
V: TRBV6-4; D: TRBD2; size: once; J: TRBJ2-1; CDR3: CASSAGGVYNEQFF; DNA: TGTGCCAGCAGCGCGGGGGGGGTATACAATGAGCAGTTCTTC
V: TRBV2; D: .; size: few; J: TRBJ1-4; CDR3: CASSESAGVAEKLFF; DNA: TGTGCCAGCAGTGAATCTGCAGGGGTGGCTGAAAAACTGTTTTTT
V: TRBV6-5; D: TRBD1; size: .; J: TRBJ1-5; CDR3: CASRTDRGPYQPQHF; DNA: TGTGCCAGCAGGACTGACAGGGGCCCATATCAGCCCCAGCATTTT
V: TRBV10-3; D: .; size: .; J: TRBJ1-1; CDR3: CAISASDMDTEAFF; DNA: TGTGCCATCAGTGCGTCTGACATGGACACTGAAGCTTTCTTT
V: TRBV3-1/TRBV3-2; D: .; size: .; J: TRBJ2-5; CDR3: CASSQGAGLVQETQYF; DNA: TGTGCCAGCAGCCAAGGGGCAGGGTTGGTCCAAGAGACCCAGTACTTC
V: TRBV19; D: .; size: .; J: TRBJ1-2; CDR3: CASSKRSGSTNYGYTF; DNA: TGTGCCAGTAGTAAAAGGAGCGGGTCGACAAACTATGGCTACACCTTC
V: TRBV9; D: TRBD1; size: .; J: TRBJ1-6; CDR3: CASSRGQGAANSPLHF; DNA: TGTGCCAGCAGCAGAGGACAGGGGGCTGCTAATTCACCCCTCCACTTT
V: TRBV10-3; D: TRBD1; size: .; J: TRBJ2-1; CDR3: CAISESRGQSNEQFF; DNA: TGTGCCATCAGTGAGTCGAGGGGACAGAGCAATGAGCAGTTCTTC
V: TRBV21-1; D: .; size: .; J: TRBJ1-6; CDR3: CASSAPPSSYYNSPLHF; DNA: TGTGCCAGCAGCGCACCACCAAGCAGTTACTATAATTCACCCCTCCACTTT
V: TRBV19; D: .; size: .; J: TRBJ1-5; CDR3: CASKGGYGTSNQPQHF; DNA: TGTGCCAGTAAGGGGGGTTACGGGACTAGCAATCAGCCCCAGCATTTT
V: TRBV6-2/TRBV6-3; D: .; size: .; J: TRBJ1-2; CDR3: CASSYGSGIGYTF; DNA: TGTGCCAGCAGTTACGGTTCAGGGATCGGCTACACCTTC
V: TRBV6-1; D: .; size: few; J: TRBJ1-6; CDR3: CASSEAFMTLPTPLHF; DNA: TGTGCCAGCAGTGAAGCCTTCATGACGCTTCCTACCCCCCTCCACTTT
V: TRBV18; D: .; size: .; J: TRBJ1-2; CDR3: CASSAISGASYGYTF; DNA: TGTGCCAGCTCCGCAATTTCAGGGGCAAGCTATGGCTACACCTTC
V: TRBV5-1; D: .; size: .; J: TRBJ1-1; CDR3: CASRRGGDTEAFF; DNA: TGCGCCAGCAGGAGGGGGGGAGACACTGAAGCTTTCTTT
V: TRBV30; D: TRBD2; size: .; J: TRBJ2-1; CDR3: CAWTRSRAGGNNEQFF; DNA: TGTGCCTGGACCCGATCTCGGGCGGGGGGTAACAATGAGCAGTTCTTC
V: TRBV19; D: TRBD1; size: few; J: TRBJ2-3; CDR3: CASSQPGQGADTQYF; DNA: TGTGCCAGTAGTCAACCGGGACAGGGGGCAGATACGCAGTATTTT
V: TRBV5-1; D: .; size: .; J: TRBJ1-3; CDR3: CASSLGSGNTIYF; DNA: TGCGCCAGCAGCTTGGGCTCTGGAAACACCATATATTTT
V: TRBV7-3; D: .; size: .; J: TRBJ2-1; CDR3: CASSLNGYNEQFF; DNA: TGTGCCAGCAGCTTAAACGGATACAATGAGCAGTTCTTC
V: TRBV27; D: .; size: .; J: TRBJ2-2; CDR3: CASSFIPGTGELFF; DNA: TGTGCCAGCAGTTTTATCCCCGGAACCGGGGAGCTGTTTTTT
V: TRBV5-1; D: .; size: .; J: TRBJ1-1; CDR3: CASSLVKNTEAFF; DNA: TGCGCCAGCAGCTTGGTGAAGAACACTGAAGCTTTCTTT
V: TRBV28; D: TRBD1; size: .; J: TRBJ2-5; CDR3: CASSGDSRVRETQYF; DNA: TGTGCCAGCAGTGGGGACAGTCGGGTAAGAGAGACCCAGTACTTC
V: TRBV10-2; D: TRBD2; size: .; J: TRBJ2-1; CDR3: CASTRGEEQFF; DNA: TGCGCCAGCACTCGGGGGGAGGAGCAGTTCTTC
V: TRBV6-5; D: .; size: .; J: TRBJ1-3; CDR3: CASSSLAGISGNTIYF; DNA: TGTGCCAGCAGTTCGTTAGCAGGCATCTCTGGAAACACCATATATTTT